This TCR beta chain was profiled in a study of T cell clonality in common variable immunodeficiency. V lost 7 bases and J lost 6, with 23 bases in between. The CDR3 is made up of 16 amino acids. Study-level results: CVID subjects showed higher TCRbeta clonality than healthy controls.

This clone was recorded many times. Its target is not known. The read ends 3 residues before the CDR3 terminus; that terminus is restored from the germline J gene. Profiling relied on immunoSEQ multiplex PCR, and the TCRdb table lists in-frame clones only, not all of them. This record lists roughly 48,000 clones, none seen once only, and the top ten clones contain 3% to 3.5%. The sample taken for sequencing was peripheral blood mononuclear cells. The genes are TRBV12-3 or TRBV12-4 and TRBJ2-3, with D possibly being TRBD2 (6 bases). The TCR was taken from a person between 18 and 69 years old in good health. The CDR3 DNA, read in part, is TGTGCCAGCACCTCTCCCCGAGGGCTAGCGTCGGATACG. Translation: CASTSPRGLASDT. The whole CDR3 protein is CASTSPRGLASDTQYF.